Listed here are 7 T cell receptor beta chains from one sample, sequenced in a study of blood T cell repertoires in COVID-19. Some clones are missing from TCRdb's copy, which holds only in-frame ones; the method was immunoSEQ multiplex PCR. Of approximately 210,000 clones in the sample, approximately 78% are singletons; the top ten hold over 9.5%. Sequences were obtained from peripheral blood. These TCRs come from a woman in her thirties or forties with acute or convalescent COVID-19.

This clone showed up just once. In DNA, the CDR3 is TGTGCCAGCAGCCGCCGGGACAGGGGAGGGTATACGCAGTATTTT. It specifies CASSRRDRGGYTQYF. This chain uses TRBV6-5 with TRBJ2-3, with 10 bases fitting TRBD1. The CDR3 is 15 amino acids. J gave up 7 bases and V 6 bases, and 10 bases lay outside the gene matches. Germline values: CDR1 MNHEY, CDR2 SVGAGI.

The chain has TRBV30 and TRBJ2-2; TRBD1 might be the D (5 bases). CDR1 is GTSNPN and CDR2 is SVGIG in the germline V gene (reference sequence). This CDR3 contains 19 residues. With 3 bases removed from V and 2 bases from J, the gap between germline ends came to 25 bases. CDR3 loop: CAWRFRLRDPLSNTGELFF. The DNA for the CDR3 is TGTGCCTGGAGATTCCGACTCAGGGATCCCCTGAGTAACACCGGGGAGCTGTTTTTT.

The V call is TRBV5-4, the J call TRBJ1-4; D perhaps matches TRBD1 (5 bases). The germline CDR1 and CDR2 sequences are SGHNT and YYREEE (reference sequence). V was shortened by 0 bases and J by 8 bases, with 14 bases between the two germline ends. The CDR3 spans 15 residues. CDR3 bases: TGTGCCAGCAGCTTGGACCAGTTGCGGGGGGAAAAACTGTTTTTT. Translating it yields CASSLDQLRGEKLFF.

The chain has TRBV9 and TRBJ1-4; D is possibly TRBD1 (6 bases). Germline V gene data show CDR1 as SGDLS and CDR2 as YYNGEE. V shed 2 bases and J shed 0 bases, with 11 bases lying between them. This CDR3 has 16 residues. CDR3 amino acids: CASSVDSFATNEKLFF. CDR3 in DNA: TGTGCCAGCAGCGTGGACAGTTTTGCAACTAATGAAAAACTGTTTTTT.

The V gene is TRBV18, the J gene TRBJ2-3; the match to TRBD2 covers 12 bases. Germline V gene lookup returns CDR1 KGHSH and CDR2 LQKENI. V shed 6 bases and J 2 bases; nucleotides not matched to a gene: 12. CDR3 size: 18 residues. The CDR3 is CASSRLAGVNKLTDTQYF. In DNA, the CDR3 is TGTGCCAGCTCCAGACTAGCGGGAGTAAATAAGCTCACAGATACGCAGTATTTT.

This chain joins TRBV29-1 and TRBJ2-1; D gene uncertain. The CDR3 has 15 amino acids. Germline CDR1 reads SQVTM; CDR2 reads ANQGSEA. Deletions cut 4 bases from V and 4 bases from J, with 17 bases between. CDR3 protein: CSVGLGGGLYNEQFF. CDR3 in DNA: TGCAGCGTTGGTCTTGGCGGCGGATTATACAATGAGCAGTTCTTC.

This chain uses TRBV23-1 with TRBJ2-1, with D maybe TRBD2 (6 bases). TRBV23-1 qualifies as an ORF whose function is uncertain. The CDR3 sequence is 14 residues long. The germline V and J ends were trimmed by 2 bases and 7 bases, with 12 bases remaining between them. In DNA form, the CDR3 reads TGCGCCAGCAGTCAAAAAGCGGGCAAGAATGAGCAGTTCTTC. This codes for CASSQKAGKNEQFF.